Following are 27 T cell receptor beta chains from one sample sequenced in a study of shared clonotypes between healthy human individuals. Sequencing used immunoSEQ multiplex PCR; TCRdb keeps in-frame clones, though not all of them. The sample includes 170,000 or so clones, 60% to 75% of them seen just once. Sequencing was carried out using memory CD4+ T cells sorted from blood. Subset reported: CD45RA-negative fraction. Receptors were obtained from a man younger than 45 in good health.

The chain links TRBV2 to TRBJ1-3; D gene uncertain. This CDR3 has 15 amino acids. The V gene lost 5 bases and the J gene lost 1 base, with 12 bases spanning the gap. Germline V lookup: CDR1 SNHLY, CDR2 FYNNEI. The CDR3 here is CASSLYPGSGNTIYF. Here the CDR3 DNA reads TGTGCCAGCAGTCTCTATCCCGGGTCTGGAAACACCATATATTTT.

This clone showed up just a few times. J is TRBJ2-2 and V is TRBV2, with D perhaps TRBD2 (6 bases). The CDR3 runs to 15 residues. V was trimmed by 8 bases and J by 0 bases, leaving 13 bases between them. CDR1 and CDR2 (germline): SNHLY, FYNNEI. The DNA of the CDR3 is TGTGCCAGCCGCGGGGCCTACCCGAACACCGGGGAGCTGTTTTTT. Translation: CASRGAYPNTGELFF.

A note on this clone: This sample also contains other DNA sequences that code for the same CDR3. The chain has TRBV5-1 and TRBJ2-7; 9 bases match TRBD1. Germline trimming cut 4 bases from V and 3 bases from J; bases unmatched to any gene: 5. Germline-derived CDR1 and CDR2 are SGHRS and YFSETQ. The CDR3 has 14 amino acids. The CDR3 DNA is TGCGCCAGCAGCCGCCCGGGACAGGGCTACGAGCAGTACTTC. Amino acids: CASSRPGQGYEQYF.

V is TRBV28 and J is TRBJ2-3, with D tentatively TRBD1 or TRBD2 (5 bases each). The CDR3 is 17 amino acids. Trimming removed 3 bases from V and 5 bases from J, with 21 bases in between. Germline V CDR1 and CDR2: MDHEN, SYDVKM. The CDR3: CASSLETSGRGKDTQYF. CDR3 nucleotide sequence: TGTGCCAGCAGTTTGGAGACCTCTGGTCGGGGCAAAGATACGCAGTATTTT.

The CDR3 DNA sequence: TGTGCCAGCAGCTCAGGACAGATAGGCGAAAAACTGTTTTTT. The encoded protein is CASSSGQIGEKLFF. The rearrangement uses TRBV5-4 and TRBJ1-4, with a weak D call TRBD1 (6 bases). The V end was cut by 3 bases, the J end by 8 bases, with 14 bases between. Germline values: CDR1 SGHNT, CDR2 YYREEE (reference sequence). The CDR3 is 14 amino acids.

The rearrangement joins TRBV5-1 to TRBJ2-2, with 11 bases fitting TRBD1. The CDR3 is made up of 16 amino acids. The V and J ends lost 4 bases and 4 bases, in that order; junction bases with no gene match: 6. From germline, CDR1 is SGHRS and CDR2 YFSETQ. CDR3 sequence reads: CASSTVGQGVTGELFF. CDR3 in DNA: TGCGCCAGCAGCACGGTGGGACAGGGGGTCACCGGGGAGCTGTTTTTT.

This clone was observed a few times. The chain carries TRBV5-1 and TRBJ2-2; D may be TRBD1 (5 bases). Germline V gene lookup returns CDR1 SGHRS and CDR2 YFSETQ. This CDR3 region has 16 residues. V was shortened by 2 bases and J by 0 bases, with 11 bases between the two germline ends. The CDR3: CASSFIRGPNTGELFF. DNA of the CDR3: TGCGCCAGCAGCTTCATAAGGGGCCCGAACACCGGGGAGCTGTTTTTT. Drawing the rest from reference TRBV5-1 and TRBJ2-2, the complete variable domain is KAGVTQTPRYLIKTRGQQVTLSCSPISGHRSVSWYQQTPGQGLQFLFEYFSETQRNKGNFPGRFSGRQFSNSRSEMNVSTLELGDSALYLCASSFIRGPNTGELFFGEGSRLTVL.

V is TRBV6-6 and J is TRBJ1-1; no definite D call. Trimming took 2 bases from V and 0 from J, leaving 1 base between them. Germline V lookup: CDR1 MNHNY, CDR2 SVGAGI (reference sequence). CDR3 length: 12 amino acids. The CDR3 spells CASSYLNTEAFF. DNA for the CDR3: TGTGCCAGCAGTTACCTGAACACTGAAGCTTTCTTT.

The chain uses TRBV27 and TRBJ2-1; D may be TRBD1 or TRBD2 (5 bases each). Deletions cut 7 bases from V and 8 bases from J, with 24 bases between. The CDR3 runs to 16 residues. Germline CDR1 MNHEY, CDR2 SMNVEV (reference sequence). CDR3 bases: TGTGCCAGCACGATGGACGGCTTGAGGGGTGGCGATGAGCAGTTCTTC. As protein: CASTMDGLRGGDEQFF.

The chain employs TRBV29-1 and TRBJ2-2; weak D call: TRBD2 (6 bases). Trimming stripped 6 bases from V and 2 bases from J, with 25 bases between. CDR1 and CDR2 from the germline V gene are SQVTM and ANQGSEA. The CDR3 is 18 amino acids. CDR3 sequence (DNA): TGCAGCGTCCGAAAAGAAGGTAGCGGCTCAATTAACACCGGGGAGCTGTTTTTT. It specifies CSVRKEGSGSINTGELFF.

CDR3 loop: CASAPGGYNEQFF. CDR3 DNA: TGTGCCAGCGCCCCGGGAGGCTACAATGAGCAGTTCTTC. The genes are TRBV2 and TRBJ2-1; 7 bases match TRBD2. Germline loops: CDR1 SNHLY, CDR2 FYNNEI. The CDR3 is 13 amino acids. Losses at the gene ends were 8 bases for V and 3 bases for J; bases not matched to a gene: 4.

The V and J genes are TRBV4-1 and TRBJ2-7, with 7 bases aligning to TRBD2. Germline V gene sequence: CDR1 MGHRA, CDR2 YSYEKL. Germline trimming cut 4 bases from V and 4 bases from J; bases unmatched to any gene: 10. The CDR3 totals 15 residues. CDR3 amino acids: CASSPAGSGTYEQYF. The DNA of the CDR3 is TGCGCCAGCAGCCCCGCCGGGAGCGGGACTTACGAGCAGTACTTC.

V is TRBV27 and J is TRBJ2-1; D is perhaps TRBD1 or TRBD2 (6 bases each). The germline CDR1 and CDR2 sequences are MNHEY and SMNVEV (reference sequence). The CDR3 runs 14 residues. V was pared by 7 bases and J by 1 base, with 11 bases between. The CDR3 region has the DNA TGTGCCAGCACCCGGGGGCCTTCCTACAATGAGCAGTTCTTC. Its protein product is CASTRGPSYNEQFF.

The J gene is TRBJ2-7, the V gene TRBV6-1; no clear D gene. This CDR3 comprises 12 residues. Trimming removed 5 bases at V and 3 bases at J, with 8 bases between. Germline assignment: CDR1 MNHNS and CDR2 SASEGT. CDR3 residues: CASSTEFYEQYF. The CDR3, as DNA: TGTGCCAGCAGTACAGAGTTCTACGAGCAGTACTTC.

V is TRBV28 and J is TRBJ1-2; the D gene is possibly TRBD1 (5 bases). CDR3 length: 17 residues. The germline CDR1 and CDR2 sequences are MDHEN and SYDVKM. V was trimmed by 5 bases and J by 8 bases, leaving 27 bases between them. CDR3: CASSLPGWAASLEGYTF. In nucleotides, the CDR3 is TGTGCCAGCAGTCTCCCAGGGTGGGCAGCCAGCCTGGAGGGCTACACCTTC.

This clone was seen a few times. The V and J genes are TRBV5-4 and TRBJ2-6, with TRBD2 matching over 13 bases. The junction had 1 base not matched to a gene; V was cut back by 3 bases and J by 1 base. The CDR3 spans 17 residues. Germline values: CDR1 SGHNT, CDR2 YYREEE (reference sequence). CDR3 nucleotide sequence: TGTGCCAGCAGCTCGACTAGCGGGAGGTCTGGGGCCAACGTCCTGACTTTC. This translates into CASSSTSGRSGANVLTF.

This clone was found a few times. The chain links TRBV2 to TRBJ2-6; perhaps TRBD1 as D (5 bases). Trimming shortened V by 7 bases and J by 6 bases, and 19 bases separated the two germline ends. Germline CDR1 is SNHLY and CDR2 is FYNNEI. This CDR3 spans 16 amino acids. The DNA of the CDR3 is TGTGCCAGCATAAGGGGTGACCTAGGGGCGGCCAACGTCCTGACTTTC. Encoded protein: CASIRGDLGAANVLTF.

CDR3 amino acids: CSVGGRAGGTQYF. DNA of the CDR3: TGCAGCGTTGGAGGACGGGCCGGAGGGACGCAGTATTTT. V is TRBV29-1 and J is TRBJ2-3, with D possibly matching TRBD2 (6 bases). V was trimmed by 4 bases and J by 9 bases, leaving 17 bases between them. Germline V gene sequence: CDR1 SQVTM, CDR2 ANQGSEA. The CDR3 has 13 amino acids.

As DNA, the CDR3 is TGTGCCAGCTCACCAGGCCCGGGACAGGGTCGTCAAGAGACCCAGTACTTC. Translation: CASSPGPGQGRQETQYF. The rearrangement links TRBV18 to TRBJ2-5, with 9 positions matching TRBD1. The germline V gene encodes CDR1 KGHSH and CDR2 LQKENI. This CDR3 comprises 17 residues. The trim removed 2 bases at V and 2 bases at J, leaving 9 bases unmatched.

The chain uses TRBV18 and TRBJ2-7; D ambiguous. With 2 bases removed from V and 4 bases from J, the gap between germline ends came to 6 bases. The CDR3 has 12 residues. The germline CDR1 and CDR2 sequences are KGHSH and LQKENI. The CDR3 sequence: CASSPNLYEQYF. The CDR3 DNA reads as TGTGCCAGCTCACCAAACCTTTACGAGCAGTACTTC.

The V and J genes are TRBV7-2 and TRBJ1-3; 9 bases align to TRBD1. Germline CDR1 reads SGHTA; CDR2 reads FQGNSA. V shed 5 bases and J 3 bases; nucleotides not matched to a gene: 8. The CDR3 is 16 amino acids. CDR3 in amino acids: CASSLRTGAYGNTIYF. CDR3 DNA: TGTGCCAGCAGCCTAAGGACAGGGGCTTATGGAAACACCATATATTTT.

The chain carries TRBV27 and TRBJ2-1; D gene unclear. V lost 5 bases, J lost 8 bases, and 10 bases lay in between. This CDR3 spans 12 amino acids. CDR1 and CDR2 from the germline V gene are MNHEY and SMNVEV (reference sequence). The CDR3: CASSPHPDEQFF. DNA for the CDR3: TGTGCCAGCAGTCCCCACCCCGATGAGCAGTTCTTC.

This clone occurred a few times. This sequence joins TRBV20-1 and TRBJ2-4; TRBD1 aligns across 7 bases. After removal of 5 bases from V and 8 bases from J, the junction contained 3 bases not matched to a gene. Germline values: CDR1 DFQATT, CDR2 SNEGSKA (reference sequence). There are 11 residues in the CDR3. The CDR3 DNA follows: TGCAGTGCTCGCAGGGGGTACATTCAGTACTTC. Translating it yields CSARRGYIQYF.

The gene calls are TRBV5-4 and TRBJ2-2, with a weak D call TRBD2 (6 bases). Trimming pared 0 bases from V and 2 bases from J, leaving 8 bases between. The CDR3 runs to 15 residues. CDR1 and CDR2 from the germline V gene are SGHNT and YYREEE (reference sequence). CDR3 nucleotides: TGTGCCAGCAGCTTGGGGGCGGGAAACACCGGGGAGCTGTTTTTT. The encoded protein is CASSLGAGNTGELFF. The entire variable domain, with the rest obtained from reference TRBV5-4 and TRBJ2-2, is as follows: ETGVTQSPTHLIKTRGQQVTLRCSSQSGHNTVSWYQQALGQGPQFIFQYYREEENGRGNFPPRFSGLQFPNYSSELNVNALELDDSALYLCASSLGAGNTGELFFGEGSRLTVL.

This clone was counted ten times or more. The J gene is TRBJ2-5, the V gene TRBV11-3; 9 bases line up with TRBD1. The CDR3 covers 15 residues. CDR1 is SGHNT, CDR2 YENEEA, per germline. The junction had 6 bases not matched to a gene; V was cut back by 5 bases and J by 2 bases. As DNA, the CDR3 is TGTGCCAGCAGCAGGGGACAGGGTGCTCAAGAGACCCAGTACTTC. Its protein product is CASSRGQGAQETQYF.

The gene calls are TRBV7-9 and TRBJ1-1; tentatively, D is TRBD1 (5 bases). V was cut by 5 bases and J by 2 bases, with 12 bases left in between. The CDR3 covers 14 residues. Germline lookup yields CDR1 SEHNR and CDR2 FQNEAQ (reference sequence). Here the CDR3 reads CASSLTVSNTEAFF. The CDR3 DNA is TGTGCCAGCAGCCTGACAGTGTCCAACACTGAAGCTTTCTTT.

The chain recombines TRBV29-1 with TRBJ1-2; D perhaps matches TRBD1 (6 bases). Germline V lookup: CDR1 SQVTM, CDR2 ANQGSEA. The V end was cut by 4 bases, the J end by 0 bases, with 9 bases between. The length of the CDR3 is 13 residues. The CDR3 region is CSVGGATNYGYTF. The CDR3 DNA is TGCAGCGTTGGGGGGGCGACTAACTATGGCTACACCTTC.